Reported below is one TCR beta chain. Its antigen is undetermined. This entry comes from a study of identifying expanded T cells in peripheral blood. Study observations and caveats: Approximately two-week clone count variance significantly increased as total template count grew.

This CDR3 spans 17 amino acids. CDR1 and CDR2 (germline): LGHNA, YNFKEQ. Measured with immunoSEQ multiplex PCR; TCRdb has only the in-frame clones, and not every one. The data contain about 130,000 clones, 86% of them singletons. V is TRBV4-2 and J is TRBJ2-5; TRBD2 aligns across 14 bases. The better agreement between TRBJ2-7 and the DNA end casts doubt on the J call. The clonotype was recovered from a person aged 18-70 years in good health. The source material was blood. CDR3 sequence (DNA): TGTGCCAGCAGCCAAGATCCGGGGACTAGCGGGAGTTACGAGCAGTACTTC. Protein: CASSQDPGTSGSYEQYF.